Shown below are 27 T cell receptor beta chains from a single sample sequenced in a study of T cell repertoires in cytomegalovirus infection. TCRdb processed the reads anew with MiXCR; each CDR3 protein has one entry. The profile shows around 350,000 distinct CDR3 sequences, around 18% of them singletons. The sample was PBMCs. The source is a human donor in good health (CMV status not recorded). Some clones in this sample may be carry-over from other donors' samples.

Ten or more counts support this clonotype. The chain is built from TRBV7-9 and TRBJ2-7; maybe TRBD2 (5 bases). Trimming removed 5 bases at V and 0 bases at J, with 17 bases between. The CDR3 loop spans 16 amino acids. Germline V CDR1 and CDR2: SEHNR, FQNEAQ (reference sequence). The CDR3 protein is CASSAGLDPSSYEQYF. CDR3 nucleotides: TGTGCCAGCAGCGCCGGACTGGATCCGAGCTCCTACGAGCAGTACTTC.

There are many counts of this clonotype. The V and J genes are TRBV28 and TRBJ1-5, with D possibly being TRBD1 (5 bases). The germline CDR1 and CDR2 sequences are MDHEN and SYDVKM. The length of the CDR3 is 17 residues. V was shortened by 3 bases and J by 2 bases, with 17 bases between the two germline ends. DNA of the CDR3: TGTGCCAGCAGTTTCTTATTGGGGGGGATTGGCAATCAGCCCCAGCATTTT. This encodes CASSFLLGGIGNQPQHF.

The rearrangement links TRBV19 to TRBJ2-2; 10 bases line up with TRBD2. The germline V gene encodes CDR1 LNHDA and CDR2 SQIVND (reference sequence). The CDR3 length is 17 residues. V was clipped by 7 bases and J by 1 base; unmatched bases: 9. CDR3: CASTNWTSGMNTGELFF. The CDR3 region has the DNA TGTGCCAGTACCAATTGGACTAGCGGAATGAACACCGGGGAGCTGTTTTTT. The full variable domain, its missing parts supplied by reference TRBV19 and TRBJ2-2, is DGGITQSPKYLFRKEGQNVTLSCEQNLNHDAMYWYRQDPGQGLRLIYYSQIVNDFQKGDIAEGYSVSREKKESFPLTVTSAQKNPTAFYLCASTNWTSGMNTGELFFGEGSRLTVL.

This clonotype has at least ten counts. The chain combines TRBV7-6 with TRBJ1-1; D is perhaps TRBD1 (5 bases). V gave up 5 bases and J gave up 3 bases, with 19 bases separating them. CDR1 and CDR2 (germline): SGHVS, FNYEAQ. This CDR3 spans 16 amino acids. The CDR3 is CASSPKVGPGHTEAFF. The DNA for the CDR3 is TGTGCCAGCAGCCCCAAGGTGGGGCCTGGGCACACTGAAGCTTTCTTT. The full variable domain, in which reference TRBV7-6 and TRBJ1-1 provide the parts outside the CDR3, is GAGVSQSPRYKVTKRGQDVALRCDPISGHVSLYWYRQALGQGPEFLTYFNYEAQQDKSGLPNDRFSAERPEGSISTLTIQRTEQRDSAMYRCASSPKVGPGHTEAFFGQGTRLTVV.

This clonotype was detected ten times or more. This rearrangement joins TRBV7-2 to TRBJ2-1, with D perhaps matching TRBD2 (5 bases). V was pared by 6 bases and J by 0 bases, with 15 bases between. This CDR3 comprises 16 residues. Germline assignment: CDR1 SGHTA and CDR2 FQGNSA. The CDR3 bases are TGTGCCAGCAGTCCAAGCCGGGAACGCTCCTACAATGAGCAGTTCTTC. Translation: CASSPSRERSYNEQFF.

The J gene is TRBJ2-1, the V gene TRBV9; 13 bases align to TRBD2. CDR1 and CDR2 from the germline V gene are SGDLS and YYNGEE. This CDR3 is 16 amino acids long. After removal of 4 bases from V and 6 bases from J, the junction contained 7 bases not matched to a gene. This CDR3 is CASSPAGTSGVNEQFF. The CDR3 DNA reads as TGTGCCAGCAGCCCCGCCGGGACTAGCGGGGTCAATGAGCAGTTCTTC.

This clonotype was seen many times. V gene TRBV7-8 combines with J gene TRBJ1-2; no clear D. The CDR3 length is 15 residues. CDR1 is SGHVS, CDR2 FQNEAQ, per germline. With 5 bases removed from V and 0 bases from J, the gap between germline ends came to 13 bases. The CDR3 spells CASSLRITPNYGYTF. The CDR3 DNA reads TGTGCCAGCAGCCTAAGGATAACACCTAACTATGGCTACACCTTC.

The J gene is TRBJ1-5, the V gene TRBV5-4; perhaps TRBD1 as D (5 bases). Germline V gene lookup returns CDR1 SGHNT and CDR2 YYREEE (reference sequence). The V and J ends lost 2 bases and 1 base respectively, with 7 bases between them. This CDR3 is 14 amino acids long. The CDR3 reads CASSFWGSNQPQHF. Written as DNA, the CDR3 is TGTGCCAGCAGCTTTTGGGGGAGCAATCAGCCCCAGCATTTT.

This clonotype has just a few counts. This chain joins TRBV12-3 or TRBV12-4 and TRBJ2-1, with D tentatively TRBD2 (6 bases). CDR3 size: 13 residues. V gave up 6 bases and J gave up 4 bases, with 10 bases separating them. The DNA for the CDR3 is TGTGCCAGCAGGCAGGGACTGTACAATGAGCAGTTCTTC. Encoded protein: CASRQGLYNEQFF.

This clonotype was seen at least ten times. This sequence joins TRBV18 and TRBJ2-3; D unclear. The germline V gene encodes CDR1 KGHSH and CDR2 LQKENI. The germline V and J ends were trimmed by 2 bases and 4 bases, with 10 bases remaining between them. CDR3 length equals 14 residues. The CDR3 is CASSPSPRSDTQYF. For the CDR3, the DNA is TGTGCCAGCTCACCATCCCCTCGCTCAGATACGCAGTATTTT. Variable domain in full (rest from reference TRBV18 and TRBJ2-3): NAGVMQNPRHLVRRRGQEARLRCSPMKGHSHVYWYRQLPEEGLKFMVYLQKENIIDESGMPKERFSAEFPKEGPSILRIQQVVRGDSAAYFCASSPSPRSDTQYFGPGTRLTVL.

The rearrangement joins TRBV5-1 to TRBJ2-4; D unclear. V shed 1 base and J shed 1 base, with 18 bases lying between them. This CDR3 has 18 amino acids. The germline CDR1 and CDR2 sequences are SGHRS and YFSETQ. The CDR3 loop reads CASSLRMQPHRAKNIQYF. The DNA of the CDR3 is TGCGCCAGCAGCTTGAGGATGCAGCCTCATCGGGCCAAAAACATTCAGTACTTC.

Ten or more counts support this clonotype. The rearrangement joins TRBV19 to TRBJ2-4; 7 bases line up with TRBD1. Trimming removed 9 bases from V and 7 bases from J; junction bases left unmatched: 6. The CDR3 length is 12 residues. CDR1 LNHDA and CDR2 SQIVND come from the germline V gene (reference sequence). The CDR3 nucleotides are TGTGCCAGCGGGACAGCGTGGAACATTCAGTACTTC. Protein: CASGTAWNIQYF.

Only one count was recorded for this clonotype. A clone one base away is much larger, so this may be a read error. The chain couples TRBV12-3 or TRBV12-4 to TRBJ2-5; 10 bases are shared with TRBD2. V lost 6 bases to trimming and J lost 4 bases; unmatched junction nucleotides: 5. The CDR3 contains 14 residues. In DNA form, the CDR3 reads TGTGCCAGCAGACCGAGGACTAGCGGAGAGACCCAGTACTTC. Translation gives CASRPRTSGETQYF.

This clonotype appeared many times. This chain links TRBV12-3 or TRBV12-4 with TRBJ2-4, with D hard to call. With 6 bases removed from V and 12 bases from J, the gap between germline ends came to 18 bases. This CDR3 region has 13 residues. CDR3 DNA: TGTGCCAGCAGCCCCGGGTTACGCCTATATCAGTACTTC. Its translation: CASSPGLRLYQYF.

This clonotype was seen repeatedly, ten times or more. The V and J genes are TRBV7-6 and TRBJ2-7; D unresolved. CDR1 is SGHVS and CDR2 is FNYEAQ in the germline V gene. V dropped 1 base and J dropped 5 bases, with 6 bases sitting between them. CDR3 length equals 12 residues. CDR3 sequence: CASSLGVDEQYF. The CDR3 nucleotides are TGTGCCAGCAGCTTAGGAGTGGACGAGCAGTACTTC.

The CDR3 loop is CATSRMGAGGRADTQYF. The CDR3 DNA sequence: TGTGCCACCAGCAGGATGGGAGCGGGGGGGCGGGCAGATACGCAGTATTTT. The V call is TRBV15, the J call TRBJ2-3, with 10 bases identical to TRBD2. The CDR3 length is 17 residues. The germline V gene has CDR1 LNHNV and CDR2 YYDKDF (reference sequence). Trimming took 3 bases from V and 4 from J; bases not matched to a gene: 10.

This chain connects TRBV4-2 to TRBJ2-3; 7 nucleotides agree with TRBD2. CDR1 is LGHNA and CDR2 is YNFKEQ in the germline V gene. V lost 6 bases to trimming and J lost 2 bases; unmatched junction nucleotides: 11. The CDR3 has 16 amino acids. CDR3 protein: CASRSIPTSHTDTQYF. In nucleotides, the CDR3 is TGTGCCAGCAGATCGATCCCGACTAGCCACACAGATACGCAGTATTTT.

The chain combines TRBV4-1 with TRBJ2-1, with D perhaps TRBD2 (5 bases). The germline V and J ends were trimmed by 3 bases and 3 bases, with 12 bases remaining between them. Germline V gene data show CDR1 as MGHRA and CDR2 as YSYEKL. The CDR3 length is 15 residues. The CDR3 is CASSHNRDIYNEQFF. CDR3 in DNA: TGCGCCAGCAGCCACAACCGGGATATCTACAATGAGCAGTTCTTC.

This clonotype was picked up one time. The chain combines TRBV4-2 with TRBJ1-2, with 7 bases matching TRBD1. This CDR3 contains 14 residues. J gave up 7 bases and V 1 base, and 6 bases lay outside the gene matches. Per the germline V gene, CDR1 is LGHNA and CDR2 is YNFKEQ. The CDR3 sequence is CASSQATGNRGYTF. The CDR3 nucleotides read TGTGCCAGCAGCCAAGCGACAGGGAATCGTGGCTACACCTTC.

This clonotype was detected many times. The rearrangement joins TRBV7-2 to TRBJ2-7, with 10 bases aligning to TRBD1. Germline assignment: CDR1 SGHTA and CDR2 FQGNSA. The junction had 2 bases not matched to a gene; V was cut back by 3 bases and J by 3 bases. This CDR3 contains 14 residues. Here the CDR3 reads CASSFDRGLYEQYF. CDR3 DNA: TGTGCCAGCAGCTTTGACAGGGGGCTCTACGAGCAGTACTTC.

This clonotype was found many times. The chain is built from TRBV19 and TRBJ1-6; D is ambiguous. Germline-derived CDR1 and CDR2 are LNHDA and SQIVND (reference sequence). The CDR3 has 14 amino acids. Trimming took 6 bases from V and 10 from J, leaving 16 bases between them. CDR3 DNA sequence: TGTGCCAGTAGCAACGGACGGGGAGAGTCACCCCTCCACTTT. It encodes CASSNGRGESPLHF.

This clonotype was seen ten or more times. This chain links TRBV12-3 or TRBV12-4 with TRBJ1-2, with TRBD1 identical over 8 bases. V was clipped by 5 bases and J by 7 bases; unmatched bases: 9. CDR3 size: 14 residues. CDR3: CASSLGDRGRGYTF. The DNA for the CDR3 is TGTGCCAGCAGTCTAGGAGACAGGGGTCGTGGCTACACCTTC.

This clonotype has a count of ten or more. The rearrangement joins TRBV6-5 to TRBJ2-1; D possibly corresponds to TRBD2 (5 bases). Germline assignment: CDR1 MNHEY and CDR2 SVGAGI. The CDR3 loop spans 15 amino acids. Trimming took 3 bases from V and 6 from J, leaving 15 bases between them. The CDR3 is CASSYQIRGFNEQFF. The CDR3 nucleotides read TGTGCCAGCAGTTATCAGATACGGGGATTCAATGAGCAGTTCTTC.

V and J are TRBV4-1 and TRBJ2-1; the D gene is possibly TRBD2 (7 bases). Trimming removed 0 bases from V and 8 bases from J, with 17 bases in between. Germline V gene lookup returns CDR1 MGHRA and CDR2 YSYEKL. The CDR3 spans 16 residues. In nucleotides, the CDR3 is TGCGCCAGCAGCCAAGATCATGGCGGGGGCAGGCATGAGCAGTTCTTC. Translated, it gives CASSQDHGGGRHEQFF.

The chain is built from TRBV10-3 and TRBJ2-1; TRBD2 aligns across 7 bases. This CDR3 is 16 amino acids long. With V trimmed by 6 bases and J by 2 bases, 10 bases remained unmatched. Looked up from germline, CDR1 is ENHRY and CDR2 is SYGVKD. The CDR3 DNA reads as TGTGCCATCAGCAGAGTTAGGGAGGGCCCCTACAATGAGCAGTTCTTC. Protein sequence: CAISRVREGPYNEQFF.

CDR3 in amino acids: CASIPSWRNTEAFF. The CDR3, as DNA: TGTGCCAGCATCCCAAGTTGGAGGAACACTGAAGCTTTCTTT. This chain uses TRBV6-1 with TRBJ1-1; no firm D call. Deletions cut 7 bases from V and 1 base from J, with 13 bases between. CDR3 length: 14 residues. Germline V lookup: CDR1 MNHNS, CDR2 SASEGT.

This clonotype has a count of ten or more. This chain connects TRBV6-2 or TRBV6-3 to TRBJ2-4; 8 positions agree with TRBD1. V shed 5 bases, J shed 8 bases, and the junction held 5 bases outside the gene matches. CDR3 size: 13 residues. Looked up from germline, CDR1 is MNHEY and CDR2 is SVGEGT. The CDR3 DNA reads TGTGCCAGCAGTCGACAGGGGAGGTACATTCAGTACTTC. Translation gives CASSRQGRYIQYF.